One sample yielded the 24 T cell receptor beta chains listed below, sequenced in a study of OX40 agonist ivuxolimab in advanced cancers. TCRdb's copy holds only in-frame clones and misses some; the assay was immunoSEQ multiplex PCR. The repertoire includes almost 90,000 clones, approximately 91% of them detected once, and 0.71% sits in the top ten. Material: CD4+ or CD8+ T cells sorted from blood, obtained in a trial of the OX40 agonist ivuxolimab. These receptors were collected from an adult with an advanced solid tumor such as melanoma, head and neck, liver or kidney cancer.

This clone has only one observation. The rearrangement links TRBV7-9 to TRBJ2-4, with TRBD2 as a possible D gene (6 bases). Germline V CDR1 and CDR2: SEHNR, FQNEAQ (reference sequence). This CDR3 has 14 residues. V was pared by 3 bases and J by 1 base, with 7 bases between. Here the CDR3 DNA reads TGTGCCAGCAGCTTTGGGGGGGCCAAAAACATTCAGTACTTC. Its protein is CASSFGGAKNIQYF.

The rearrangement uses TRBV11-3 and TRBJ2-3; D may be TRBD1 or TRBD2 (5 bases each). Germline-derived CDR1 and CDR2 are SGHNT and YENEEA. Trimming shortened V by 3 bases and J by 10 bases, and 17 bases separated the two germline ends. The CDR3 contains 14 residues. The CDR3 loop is CASSFIGTLQAQYF. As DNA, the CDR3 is TGTGCCAGCAGCTTTATCGGGACCCTTCAGGCGCAGTATTTT.

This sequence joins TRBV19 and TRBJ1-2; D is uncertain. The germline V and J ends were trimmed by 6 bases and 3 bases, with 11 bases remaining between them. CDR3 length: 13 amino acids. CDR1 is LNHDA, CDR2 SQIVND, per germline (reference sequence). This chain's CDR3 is CASRFVTDYGYTF. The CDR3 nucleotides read TGTGCCAGTAGGTTCGTGACGGACTATGGCTACACCTTC.

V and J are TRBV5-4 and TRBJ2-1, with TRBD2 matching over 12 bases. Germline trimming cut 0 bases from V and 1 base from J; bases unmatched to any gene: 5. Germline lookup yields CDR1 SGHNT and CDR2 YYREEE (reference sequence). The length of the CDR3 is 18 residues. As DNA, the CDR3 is TGTGCCAGCAGCTTGGGACTAGCGGGGGAGATATCCTACAATGAGCAGTTCTTC. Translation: CASSLGLAGEISYNEQFF.

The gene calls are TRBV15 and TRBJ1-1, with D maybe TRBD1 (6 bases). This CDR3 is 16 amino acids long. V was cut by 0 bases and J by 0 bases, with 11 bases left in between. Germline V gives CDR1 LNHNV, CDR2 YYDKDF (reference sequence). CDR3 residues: CATSRDSGQLNTEAFF. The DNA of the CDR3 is TGTGCCACCAGCAGAGATAGCGGACAGCTGAACACTGAAGCTTTCTTT.

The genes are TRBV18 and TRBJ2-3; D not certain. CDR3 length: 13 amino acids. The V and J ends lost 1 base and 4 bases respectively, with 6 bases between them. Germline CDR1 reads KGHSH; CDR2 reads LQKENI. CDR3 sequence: CASSPRDADTQYF. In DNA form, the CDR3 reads TGTGCCAGCTCACCACGAGACGCAGATACGCAGTATTTT.

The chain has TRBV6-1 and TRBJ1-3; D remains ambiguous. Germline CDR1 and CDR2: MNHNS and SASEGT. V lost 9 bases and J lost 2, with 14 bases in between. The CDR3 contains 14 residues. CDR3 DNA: TGTGCCAGTCTGGAGGACCGTCCTGGAAACACCATATATTTT. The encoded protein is CASLEDRPGNTIYF.

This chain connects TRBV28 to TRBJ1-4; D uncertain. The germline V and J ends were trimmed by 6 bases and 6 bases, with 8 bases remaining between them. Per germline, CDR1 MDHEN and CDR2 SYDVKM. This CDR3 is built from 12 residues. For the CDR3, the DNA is TGTGCCAGCAGACCAAGGGATGAAAAACTGTTTTTT. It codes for CASRPRDEKLFF. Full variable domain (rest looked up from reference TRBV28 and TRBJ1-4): DVKVTQSSRYLVKRTGEKVFLECVQDMDHENMFWYRQDPGLGLRLIYFSYDVKMKEKGDIPEGYSVSREKKERFSLILESASTNQTSMYLCASRPRDEKLFFGSGTQLSVL.

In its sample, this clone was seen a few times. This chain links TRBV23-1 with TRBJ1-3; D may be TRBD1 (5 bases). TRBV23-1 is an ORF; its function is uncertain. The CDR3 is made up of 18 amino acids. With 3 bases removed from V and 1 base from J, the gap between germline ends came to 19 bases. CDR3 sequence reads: CASSQQGRTCSSGNTIYF. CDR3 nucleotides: TGCGCCAGCAGTCAGCAGGGACGGACCTGCAGTTCTGGAAACACCATATATTTT.

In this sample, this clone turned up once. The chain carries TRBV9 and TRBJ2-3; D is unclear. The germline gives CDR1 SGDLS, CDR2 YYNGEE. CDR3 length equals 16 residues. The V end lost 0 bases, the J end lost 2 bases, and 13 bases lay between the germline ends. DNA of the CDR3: TGTGCCAGCAGCGTAGCCCCTAGTGGATTCACAGATACGCAGTATTTT. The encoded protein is CASSVAPSGFTDTQYF.

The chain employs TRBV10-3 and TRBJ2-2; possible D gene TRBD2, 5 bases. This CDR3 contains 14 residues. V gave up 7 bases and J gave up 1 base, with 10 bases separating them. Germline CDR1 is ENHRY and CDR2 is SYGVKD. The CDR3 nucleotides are TGTGCCATCAACGAGGGCGGGAACACCGGGGAGCTGTTTTTT. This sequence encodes CAINEGGNTGELFF.

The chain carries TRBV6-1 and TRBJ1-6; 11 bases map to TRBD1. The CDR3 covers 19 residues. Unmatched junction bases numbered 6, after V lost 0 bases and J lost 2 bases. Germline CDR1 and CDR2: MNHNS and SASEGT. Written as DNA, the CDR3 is TGTGCCAGCAGTGAAGCCAGGACAGGGGGCGTCACCTATAATTCACCCCTCCACTTT. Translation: CASSEARTGGVTYNSPLHF.

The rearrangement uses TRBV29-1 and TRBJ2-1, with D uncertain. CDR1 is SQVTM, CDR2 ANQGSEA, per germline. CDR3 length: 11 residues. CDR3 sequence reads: CTAVDYNEQFF. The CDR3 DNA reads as TGCACTGCGGTGGATTACAATGAGCAGTTCTTC.

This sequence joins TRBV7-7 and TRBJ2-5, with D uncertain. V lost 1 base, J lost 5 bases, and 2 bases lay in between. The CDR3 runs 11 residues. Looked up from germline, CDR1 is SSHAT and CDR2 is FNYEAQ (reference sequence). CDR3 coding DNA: TGTGCCAGCAGCTTAGTTGAGACCCAGTACTTC. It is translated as CASSLVETQYF.

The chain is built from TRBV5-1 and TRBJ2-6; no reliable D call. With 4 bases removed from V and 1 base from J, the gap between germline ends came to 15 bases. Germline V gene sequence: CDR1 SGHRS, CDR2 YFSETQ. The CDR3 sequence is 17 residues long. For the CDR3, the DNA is TGCGCCAGCAGCGCATCCAATAAGATTTCTGGGGCCAACGTCCTGACTTTC. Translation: CASSASNKISGANVLTF.

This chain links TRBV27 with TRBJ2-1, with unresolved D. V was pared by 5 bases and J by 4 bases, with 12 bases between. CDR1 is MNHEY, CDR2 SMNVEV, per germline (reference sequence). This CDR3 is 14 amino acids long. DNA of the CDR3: TGTGCCAGCAGTCCCACAGATATTTACAATGAGCAGTTCTTC. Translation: CASSPTDIYNEQFF.

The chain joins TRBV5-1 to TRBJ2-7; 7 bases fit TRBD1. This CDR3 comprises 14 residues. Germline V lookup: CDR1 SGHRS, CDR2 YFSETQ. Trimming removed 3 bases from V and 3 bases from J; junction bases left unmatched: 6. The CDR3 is CASSSDTGDYEQYF. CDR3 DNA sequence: TGCGCCAGCAGCTCGGATACAGGGGACTACGAGCAGTACTTC.

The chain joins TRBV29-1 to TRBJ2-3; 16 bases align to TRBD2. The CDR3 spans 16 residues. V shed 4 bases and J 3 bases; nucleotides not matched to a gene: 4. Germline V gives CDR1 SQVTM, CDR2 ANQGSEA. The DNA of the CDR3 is TGCAGCGTTGGAGGGACTAGCGGGGGGGGAACAGATACGCAGTATTTT. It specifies CSVGGTSGGGTDTQYF.

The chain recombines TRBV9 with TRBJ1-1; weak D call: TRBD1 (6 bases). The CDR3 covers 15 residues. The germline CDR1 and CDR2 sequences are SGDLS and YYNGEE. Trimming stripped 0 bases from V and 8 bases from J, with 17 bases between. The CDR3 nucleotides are TGTGCCAGCAGCGTAGCTTGGGGCGACCAGGGGGAAGCTTTCTTT. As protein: CASSVAWGDQGEAFF. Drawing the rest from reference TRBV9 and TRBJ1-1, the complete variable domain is DSGVTQTPKHLITATGQRVTLRCSPRSGDLSVYWYQQSLDQGLQFLIQYYNGEERAKGNILERFSAQQFPDLHSELNLSSLELGDSALYFCASSVAWGDQGEAFFGQGTRLTVV.

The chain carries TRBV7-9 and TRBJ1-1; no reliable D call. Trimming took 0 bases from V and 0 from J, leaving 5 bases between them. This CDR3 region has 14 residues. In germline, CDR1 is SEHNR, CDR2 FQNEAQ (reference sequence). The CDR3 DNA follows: TGTGCCAGCAGCTTAGCACCGGTGAACACTGAAGCTTTCTTT. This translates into CASSLAPVNTEAFF. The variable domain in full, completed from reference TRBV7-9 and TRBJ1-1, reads DTGVSQNPRHKITKRGQNVTFRCDPISEHNRLYWYRQTLGQGPEFLTYFQNEAQLEKSRLLSDRFSAERPKGSFSTLEIQRTEQGDSAMYLCASSLAPVNTEAFFGQGTRLTVV.

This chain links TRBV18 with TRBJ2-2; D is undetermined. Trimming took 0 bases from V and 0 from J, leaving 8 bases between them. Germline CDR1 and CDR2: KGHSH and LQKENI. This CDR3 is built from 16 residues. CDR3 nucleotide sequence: TGTGCCAGCTCACCACCGAACAGACCGAACACCGGGGAGCTGTTTTTT. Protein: CASSPPNRPNTGELFF.

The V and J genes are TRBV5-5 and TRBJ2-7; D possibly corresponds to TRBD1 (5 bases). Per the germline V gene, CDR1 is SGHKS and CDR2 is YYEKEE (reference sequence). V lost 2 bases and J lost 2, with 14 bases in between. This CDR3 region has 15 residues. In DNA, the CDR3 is TGTGCCAGCAGCTTAACACCGGACATTCCCTACGAGCAGTACTTC. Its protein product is CASSLTPDIPYEQYF.

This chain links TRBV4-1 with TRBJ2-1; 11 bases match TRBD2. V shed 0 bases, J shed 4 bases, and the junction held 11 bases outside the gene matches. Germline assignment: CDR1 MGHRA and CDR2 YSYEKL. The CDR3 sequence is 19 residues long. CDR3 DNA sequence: TGCGCCAGCAGCCAAGAAGGGGCTAGCGGGGGGCAACATTACAATGAGCAGTTCTTC. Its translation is CASSQEGASGGQHYNEQFF.

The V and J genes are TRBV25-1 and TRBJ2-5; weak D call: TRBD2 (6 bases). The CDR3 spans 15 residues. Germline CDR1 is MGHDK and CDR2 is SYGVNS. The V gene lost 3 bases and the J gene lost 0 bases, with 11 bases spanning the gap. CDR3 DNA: TGTGCCAGCAGTGACCCTAGGGACTACCAAGAGACCCAGTACTTC. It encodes CASSDPRDYQETQYF. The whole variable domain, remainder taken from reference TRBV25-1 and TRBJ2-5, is EADIYQTPRYLVIGTGKKITLECSQTMGHDKMYWYQQDPGMELHLIHYSYGVNSTEKGDLSSESTVSRIRTEHFPLTLESARPSHTSQYLCASSDPRDYQETQYFGPGTRLLVL.